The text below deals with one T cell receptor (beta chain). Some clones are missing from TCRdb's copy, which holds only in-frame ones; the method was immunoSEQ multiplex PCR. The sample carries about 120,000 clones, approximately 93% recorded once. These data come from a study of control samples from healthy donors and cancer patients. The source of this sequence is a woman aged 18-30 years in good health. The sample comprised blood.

This CDR3 reads CASSFSLGFIGTEAFF. In nucleotides, the CDR3 is TGCGCCAGCAGCTTTTCCTTAGGGTTTATTGGCACTGAAGCTTTCTTT. The chain uses TRBV5-1 and TRBJ1-1; D not certain. V lost 2 bases, J lost 4 bases, and 18 bases lay in between. The CDR3 extends over 16 amino acids. The germline gives CDR1 SGHRS, CDR2 YFSETQ.